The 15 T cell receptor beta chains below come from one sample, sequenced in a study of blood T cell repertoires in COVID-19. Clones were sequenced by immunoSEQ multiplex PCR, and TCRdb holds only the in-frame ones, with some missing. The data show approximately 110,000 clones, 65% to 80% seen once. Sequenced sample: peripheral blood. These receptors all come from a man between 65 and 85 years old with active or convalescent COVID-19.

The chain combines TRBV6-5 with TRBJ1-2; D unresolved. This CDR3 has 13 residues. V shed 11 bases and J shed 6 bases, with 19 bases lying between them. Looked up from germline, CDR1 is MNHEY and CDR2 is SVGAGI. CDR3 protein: CASQASDEDGYTF. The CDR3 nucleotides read TGTGCCTCTCAAGCGTCAGATGAGGATGGCTACACCTTC.

DNA for the CDR3: TGTGCCAGCAGTGACCGGTACTCTGGAAACACCATATATTTT. Translating gives CASSDRYSGNTIYF. V gene TRBV6-1 combines with J gene TRBJ1-3, with D hard to call. The germline V gene has CDR1 MNHNS and CDR2 SASEGT. The CDR3 runs to 14 residues. Trimming stripped 3 bases from V and 0 bases from J, with 6 bases between.

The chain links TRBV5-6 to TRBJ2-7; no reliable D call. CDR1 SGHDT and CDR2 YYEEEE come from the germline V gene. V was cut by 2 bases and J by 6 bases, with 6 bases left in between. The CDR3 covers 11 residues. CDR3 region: CASSFQLEQYF. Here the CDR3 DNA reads TGTGCCAGCAGCTTTCAACTCGAGCAGTACTTC.

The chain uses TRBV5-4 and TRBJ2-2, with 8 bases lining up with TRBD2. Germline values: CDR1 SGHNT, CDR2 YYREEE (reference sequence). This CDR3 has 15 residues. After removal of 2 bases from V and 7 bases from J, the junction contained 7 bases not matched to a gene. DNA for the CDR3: TGTGCCAGCAGCTTCGGGACTAGTATTCTCGGGGAGCTGTTTTTT. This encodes CASSFGTSILGELFF.

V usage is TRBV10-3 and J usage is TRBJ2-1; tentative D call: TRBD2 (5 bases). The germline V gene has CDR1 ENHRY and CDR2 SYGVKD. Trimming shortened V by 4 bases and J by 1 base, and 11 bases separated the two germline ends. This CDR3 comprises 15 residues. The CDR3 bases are TGTGCCATCAGTGGGTGGGGAGATTCCTACAATGAGCAGTTCTTC. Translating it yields CAISGWGDSYNEQFF.

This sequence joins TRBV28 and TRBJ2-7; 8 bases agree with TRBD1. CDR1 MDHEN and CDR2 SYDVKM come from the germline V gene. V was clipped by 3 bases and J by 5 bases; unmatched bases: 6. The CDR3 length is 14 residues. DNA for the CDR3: TGTGCCAGCAGTTTCCAGACAGGGGCCCACGAGCAGTACTTC. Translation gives CASSFQTGAHEQYF.

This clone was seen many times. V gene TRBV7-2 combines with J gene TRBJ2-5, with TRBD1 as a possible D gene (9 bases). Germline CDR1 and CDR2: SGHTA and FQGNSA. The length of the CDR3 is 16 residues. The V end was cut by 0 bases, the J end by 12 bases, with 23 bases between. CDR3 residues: CASSLADRTGAGGKYF. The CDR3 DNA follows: TGTGCCAGCAGCTTAGCGGATAGGACAGGGGCGGGAGGTAAGTACTTC. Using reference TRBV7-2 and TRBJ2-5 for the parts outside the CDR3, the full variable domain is GAGVSQSPSNKVTEKGKDVELRCDPISGHTALYWYRQSLGQGLEFLIYFQGNSAPDKSGLPSDRFSAERTGGSVSTLTIQRTQQEDSAVYLCASSLADRTGAGGKYFGPGTRLLVL.

DNA for the CDR3: TGTGCCAGCAGTACGGACAGGGCCACCGGGGAGCTGTTTTTT. It yields the protein CASSTDRATGELFF. The rearrangement joins TRBV6-5 to TRBJ2-2; 8 positions match TRBD1. Trimming took 5 bases from V and 4 from J; bases not matched to a gene: 3. The CDR3 totals 14 residues. The germline V gene has CDR1 MNHEY and CDR2 SVGAGI.

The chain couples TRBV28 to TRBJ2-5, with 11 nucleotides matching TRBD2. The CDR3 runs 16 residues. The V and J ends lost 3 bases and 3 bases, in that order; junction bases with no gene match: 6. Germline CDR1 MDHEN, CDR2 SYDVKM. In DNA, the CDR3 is TGTGCCAGCAGTTTCCCCAGACTAGCGGGAAAAGAGACCCAGTACTTC. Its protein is CASSFPRLAGKETQYF.

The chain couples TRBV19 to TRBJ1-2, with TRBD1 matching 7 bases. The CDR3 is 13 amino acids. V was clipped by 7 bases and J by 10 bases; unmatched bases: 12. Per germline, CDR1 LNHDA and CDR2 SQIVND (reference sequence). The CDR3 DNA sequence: TGTGCCAGTACCATAGGGACAGTTGCCATCTACACCTTC. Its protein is CASTIGTVAIYTF.

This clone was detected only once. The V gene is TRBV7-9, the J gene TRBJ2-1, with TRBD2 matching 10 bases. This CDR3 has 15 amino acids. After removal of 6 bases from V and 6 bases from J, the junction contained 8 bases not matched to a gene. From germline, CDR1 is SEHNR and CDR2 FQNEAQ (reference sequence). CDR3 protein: CASSLGSGGPNEQFF. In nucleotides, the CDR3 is TGTGCCAGCAGTCTGGGTAGCGGGGGGCCCAATGAGCAGTTCTTC.

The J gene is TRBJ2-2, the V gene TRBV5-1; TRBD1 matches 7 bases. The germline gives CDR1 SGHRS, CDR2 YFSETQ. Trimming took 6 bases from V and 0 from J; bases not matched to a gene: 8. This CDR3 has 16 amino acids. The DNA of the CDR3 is TGCGCCAGCAAACCACCGGGACAGACGAACACCGGGGAGCTGTTTTTT. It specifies CASKPPGQTNTGELFF. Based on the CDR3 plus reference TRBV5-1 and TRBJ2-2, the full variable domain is KAGVTQTPRYLIKTRGQQVTLSCSPISGHRSVSWYQQTPGQGLQFLFEYFSETQRNKGNFPGRFSGRQFSNSRSEMNVSTLELGDSALYLCASKPPGQTNTGELFFGEGSRLTVL.

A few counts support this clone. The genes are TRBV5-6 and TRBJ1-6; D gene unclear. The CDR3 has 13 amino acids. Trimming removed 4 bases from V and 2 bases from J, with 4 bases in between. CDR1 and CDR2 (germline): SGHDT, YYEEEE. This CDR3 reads CASSGPYNSPLHF. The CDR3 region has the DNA TGTGCCAGCAGCGGGCCCTATAATTCACCCCTCCACTTT.

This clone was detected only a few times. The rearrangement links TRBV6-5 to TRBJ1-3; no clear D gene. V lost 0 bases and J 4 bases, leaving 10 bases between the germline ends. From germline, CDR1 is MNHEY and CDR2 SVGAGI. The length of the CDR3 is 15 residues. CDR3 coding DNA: TGTGCCAGCAGTTACTCGCGGGTTGCGGGAAACACCATATATTTT. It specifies CASSYSRVAGNTIYF.

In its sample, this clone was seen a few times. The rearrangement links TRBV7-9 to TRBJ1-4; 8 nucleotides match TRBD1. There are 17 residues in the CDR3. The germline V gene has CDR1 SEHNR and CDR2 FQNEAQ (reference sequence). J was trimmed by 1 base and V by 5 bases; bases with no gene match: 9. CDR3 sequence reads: CASSLRQGRITNEKLFF. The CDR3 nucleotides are TGTGCCAGCAGCCTTCGACAGGGGAGGATAACTAATGAAAAACTGTTTTTT.